This record covers a single T cell receptor (beta chain). The data belong to a study of shared clonotypes between healthy human individuals. The overall study: Three plates were used per donor for CD4 naive, three for CD4 memory, two for CD8 naive and one for CD8 memory.

Healthy adults negative for HIV, lacking recent acute infections or vaccinations, served as donors. The table came from immunoSEQ multiplex PCR; TCRdb's copy has only in-frame clones and leaves some out. The data hold nearly 1,000,000 clones, with 76% observed a single time. Sequenced: memory CD4+ T cells sorted from blood. Subset given: CD45RA-negative fraction. The sequence derives from a man aged 18 to 29 in good health.

The CDR3 coding sequence is TGTGCCAGCCCAACAACAATAGCAGGAGTGAACACTGAAGCTTTCTTT. Its protein product is CASPTTIAGVNTEAFF. The rearrangement links TRBV28 to TRBJ1-1; D is ambiguous. The germline V gene has CDR1 MDHEN and CDR2 SYDVKM. CDR3 size: 16 residues. V lost 8 bases and J lost 0, with 19 bases in between.